Following are 7 T cell receptor beta chains from one sample sequenced in a study of blood T cells in healthy people across ages. Primed by a sample-barcoded 5' primer and a J-beta primer mix, a second PCR proceeded for about 6 to 11 cycles. Using its own MiXCR run on the 5' RACE reads, TCRdb lists one record per CDR3 protein. The sample contains around 1,900,000 distinct CDR3 sequences, 35% to 50% of which appear only once. The sample was blood. The receptors shown here come from a human donor in good health.

Only a few counts were recorded for this clonotype. The chain links TRBV13 to TRBJ1-2; possible D gene TRBD1, 5 bases. Germline CDR1 is PRHDT and CDR2 is FYEKMQ (reference sequence). This CDR3 region has 12 residues. V lost 4 bases to trimming and J lost 6 bases, with 9 bases between them. Here the CDR3 reads CASSSTAHGYTF. CDR3 sequence (DNA): TGTGCCAGCAGCTCGACAGCTCATGGCTACACCTTC.

This clonotype was detected only a few times. The CDR3 region is CASSTGDIQHF. The CDR3, as DNA: TGTGCCAGCAGTACAGGGGACATCCAGCATTTT. The chain joins TRBV2 to TRBJ1-5, with 7 positions matching TRBD1. J gave up 12 bases and V 5 bases, and 4 bases lay outside the gene matches. The germline gives CDR1 SNHLY, CDR2 FYNNEI. The CDR3 contains 11 residues.

The V and J genes are TRBV7-2 and TRBJ1-2; no reliable D call. There are 14 residues in the CDR3. Trimming took off 0 bases at V and 8 bases at J, with 13 bases between the two ends. Looked up from germline, CDR1 is SGHTA and CDR2 is FQGNSA. Here the CDR3 reads CASSLAMDPGGYTF. Written as DNA, the CDR3 is TGTGCCAGCAGCTTAGCGATGGATCCTGGGGGCTACACCTTC.

This clonotype was seen more than once but under ten times. The gene calls are TRBV6-2 or TRBV6-3 and TRBJ2-1, with a tentative D call TRBD1 (5 bases). Germline V gene data show CDR1 as MNHEY and CDR2 as SVGEGT. This CDR3 region has 17 residues. V lost 6 bases, J lost 4 bases, and 22 bases lay in between. In nucleotides, the CDR3 is TGTGCCAGCAGCCCCCGACAGATCGAGAAAGATTACAATGAGCAGTTCTTC. Amino acids: CASSPRQIEKDYNEQFF.

The chain couples TRBV5-1 to TRBJ2-1; 8 bases line up with TRBD1. Germline lookup yields CDR1 SGHRS and CDR2 YFSETQ. V shed 4 bases, J shed 2 bases, and the junction held 11 bases outside the gene matches. The CDR3 covers 17 residues. In DNA form, the CDR3 reads TGCGCCAGCAGCCCCCTTCCCGCAGGGGGCACCTACAATGAGCAGTTCTTC. Translated: CASSPLPAGGTYNEQFF.

This clonotype has a handful of counts. This chain connects TRBV6-6 to TRBJ2-5, with 11 positions matching TRBD2. CDR1 is MNHNY and CDR2 is SVGAGI in the germline V gene (reference sequence). The CDR3 runs to 15 residues. The V segment lost 6 bases and the J segment 5 bases; nucleotides outside the gene matches: 8. CDR3 sequence (DNA): TGTGCCAGCAGGCCAGGGACTAGCGGTAGGGAGACCCAGTACTTC. It yields the protein CASRPGTSGRETQYF.

The table lists this clonotype with a few counts. This sequence joins TRBV5-6 and TRBJ2-1; 8 bases align to TRBD2. Germline CDR1 reads SGHDT; CDR2 reads YYEEEE. This CDR3 has 16 amino acids. V was pared by 5 bases and J by 4 bases, with 11 bases of the junction left unmatched. CDR3 residues: CASRVTSGGFYNEQFF. The CDR3, as DNA: TGTGCCAGCAGAGTGACCAGCGGGGGTTTTTACAATGAGCAGTTCTTC.